This T cell receptor (beta chain) was profiled in a study of T cell responses to AZD1222 COVID-19 vaccine. Study-wide findings and caveats: The number of AZD1222 recipients seropositive at baseline was only 5 to 7. Donors in the cohort were predominantly white British and more often female, and clonal diversity was possibly underestimated.

A few counts support this clone. No antigen is known for it. The repertoire was sequenced with immunoSEQ multiplex PCR; TCRdb's copy has only in-frame clones and lacks some. The data contain 60,000 to 75,000 clones, 80% to 90% of them singletons. The ends were cut back, 2 bases at V and 4 bases at J, with 20 bases in the middle. The V gene's germline CDR1 is MNHEY and CDR2 SVGEGT. This CDR3 region has 18 residues. The J gene is TRBJ2-2, the V gene TRBV6-2 or TRBV6-3; no clear D gene. Sequencing was performed on peripheral blood, taken on day 0 of AZD1222 vaccination. This clonotype was obtained from an adult in good health. The CDR3 DNA follows: TGTGCCAGCAGTTACCCACTATCCTCTCCCCAACCCACCGGGGAGCTGTTTTTT. It yields the protein CASSYPLSSPQPTGELFF.